This TCR beta chain stems from a study of response to subunit inactivated influenza vaccine. Trimming cost V 4 bases and J 4 bases; bases outside gene matches: 5. Germline CDR1 reads MNHNS; CDR2 reads SASEGT. This CDR3 comprises 14 residues. TCRdb independently ran MiXCR on the RT-PCR reads; one entry per CDR3 protein. Altogether a few hundred thousand distinct CDR3 sequences are present, more than 9% being singletons, with the ten largest covering about 7.8%. Note on this clonotype: What it binds is not known.

Study-wide results and limits: The authors proposed limited new T cell recruitment per seasonal influenza vaccination.

The sequence was obtained from a man aged 50 to 59 who received an inactivated influenza vaccine. The chain links TRBV6-1 to TRBJ1-1, with TRBD1 identical over 8 bases. Here the sequenced sample was non-naive T cells sorted from PBMCs, taken 14 days before vaccination. The CDR3 region has the DNA TGTGCCAGCAGTGGGACAGGGAGGGGCACTGAAGCTTTCTTT. This translates into CASSGTGRGTEAFF.